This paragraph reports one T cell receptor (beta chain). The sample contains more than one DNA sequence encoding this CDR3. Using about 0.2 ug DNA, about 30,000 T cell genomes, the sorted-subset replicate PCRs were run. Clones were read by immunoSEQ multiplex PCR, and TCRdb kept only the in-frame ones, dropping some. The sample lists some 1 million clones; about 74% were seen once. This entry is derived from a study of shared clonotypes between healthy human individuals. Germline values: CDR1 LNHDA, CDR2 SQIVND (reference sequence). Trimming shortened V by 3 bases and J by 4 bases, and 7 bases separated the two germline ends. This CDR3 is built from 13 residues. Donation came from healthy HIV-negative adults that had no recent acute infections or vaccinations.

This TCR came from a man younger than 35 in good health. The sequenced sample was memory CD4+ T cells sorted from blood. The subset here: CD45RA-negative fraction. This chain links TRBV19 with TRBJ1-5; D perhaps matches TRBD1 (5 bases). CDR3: CASSIPGNQPQHF. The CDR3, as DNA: TGTGCCAGTAGTATTCCAGGGAATCAGCCCCAGCATTTT.